The text below deals with one TCR beta chain. This clone's antigen is unknown. Base qualities are not provided; no much larger clone lies one nucleotide away. Blood RNA was extracted from unsorted whole blood using TRIzol reagent, and germline DNA was obtained with the DNeasy Blood & Tissue kit. At the time of sampling, the patients were treatment-naive and had chronic HBV infection. Before surgery, roughly 4.2 milliliters of peripheral blood were drawn into K2EDTA tubes. These data are taken from a study of tumor-infiltrating lymphocytes in primary liver carcinoma (dated by TCRdb to 2016 to 2017). Concerning the study at large: Four to six patients with histopathologically diagnosed primary liver carcinoma underwent surgical resection in China between late 2015 and 2016. Reproducibility between technical replicate repertoires was high, with correlation coefficients above 0.98 and mean shared-clone rates roughly 0.86. A total of around 35 specimens from 5 patients went through TCRbeta repertoire sequencing, namely 25 tumor regions, 5 adjacent noncancerous liver tissues and 5 peripheral blood samples. Each sample produced about 3.5 to 7.13 million productive TCRbeta reads, and read depth showed no significant difference between tissue types. Hepatocellular carcinoma (four) or combined HCC and intrahepatic cholangiocarcinoma (one) was present in the five patients, who were three men and two women aged 30 to 69 years. The tumors of the five patients were staged as T1-T3 N0M0, with maximum diameters ranging from roughly 4 to 11 cm. The study combined TCRbeta repertoire sequencing, expression microarrays and whole-exome sequencing across five regions of each liver tumor, with adjacent normal tissue and blood. General study outcomes and caveats: The top 250 clones made up a significantly larger repertoire fraction in tumors than in blood (p = 0.039). Bulk unsorted samples precluded comparing CD4+ and CD8+ T cell repertoires. Only five patients were included in the study, and the authors note that the findings should be validated in a larger study. Repertoire overlap was higher between tumor regions (mean around 36%) than tumor-adjacent (around 17%) or tumor-blood (14%) pairs, consistent with antigen-driven expansion. Only the TCR beta chain was sequenced, which likely underestimates true repertoire diversity because unpaired alpha chains were not captured.

V is trimmed back by 6 bases and J by 7 bases, and the junction contains 13 bases that no gene match accounts for. The CDR3 runs 15 amino acids, cysteine and phenylalanine included. The only DNA kept is the CDR3, 45 bases in frame from the first base. The germline V gene (reference sequence) specifies DFQATT as CDR1 and SNEGSKA as CDR2. A constant-region primer and ProtoScript II reverse transcriptase were used to reverse-transcribe TCRbeta-specific cDNA from 500 ng total RNA. Three nested multiplex PCR rounds, following a slightly modified ARM-PCR procedure, were used to build the TCRbeta libraries. Each of the first two PCR rounds ran for about 11 cycles using multiplex TRBV1-TRBV30 forward primers together with a Cbeta reverse primer. Sample barcodes and Illumina adapters were added in a final 25-cycle PCR with Deep VentR polymerase. Before sequencing, amplicons of 200-500 bp were purified from gel using a QIAquick gel extraction kit. An Illumina HiSeq 2500 was used to sequence the TCRbeta amplicons, generating 250-bp paired-end reads. As for how the authors treated the data: Quality trimming of reads was performed with Trimmomatic v0.33, and paired reads were merged with FLASH v1.2.11 so that full CDR3 sequences could be recovered. V, D and J germline segments were assigned to the rearranged TCRbeta sequences by MiGEC v1.2.1b. Clonotype statistics and Shannon-Wiener diversity indices were calculated with VDJtools v1.0.0. To cut down on sampling bias, every analysis after diversity analysis relied on just the 250 most abundant clonotypes from each sample. The raw public data were reprocessed by TCRdb itself: fastp quality trimming at Q25, MiXCR clonotype calling, in-frame beta chains only. Rows with one shared CDR3 protein collapse into an entry with the most common genes and DNA. What appears here as the V and J calls and clone size reflects TCRdb's work, not the paper's. The sample table lists over 250,000 distinct CDR3 sequences, 50% to 75% of them with a count of one. Over 15% of the sample belongs to the ten largest clones.

The specimen was peripheral blood. The sequence joins TRBV20-1 to TRBJ2-1; TRBD2 aligns with 9 central bases. The origin of this receptor is a woman in her 30s with primary liver carcinoma and hepatitis B virus infection. Here is the DNA: TGCAGTGCCCTCCAGGGCGGGAGGGGAGTGAATGAGCAGTTCTTC. This gives the protein CSALQGGRGVNEQFF.